The next 22 T cell receptor beta chains were all read from a single sample in a study of CXCR3-negative and CXCR3-positive naive CD8 T cells. Study-wide points: When CXCR3-positive naive cells were set against CXCR3-negative naive cells, the former had more hydrophobic TRB CDR3s.

The antigens of these receptors remain unknown. Via 5' RACE with UMI labels, TRB cDNA libraries were prepared. TCRdb re-analyzed the 5' RACE reads; it lists each CDR3 protein once, without DNA. The sample is made up of about 150,000 distinct CDR3 sequences, and the top ten hold approximately 0.51% of it. Sequencing was done on a sample of naive CXCR3+ CD8+ T cells from blood. Subset denoted: CD45RO-CCR7+CD27+CD95- naive CD8+ T cells expressing CXCR3 (TNR3+). These receptors all come from a human donor in good health. Some clones in this sample may be carry-over from other donors' samples.

This rearrangement joins TRBV11-3 to TRBJ2-5. The CDR3 totals 13 residues. Germline V gene lookup returns CDR1 SGHNT and CDR2 YENEEA. The CDR3 protein is CASSFHSQETQYF.

This chain links TRBV28 with TRBJ2-7; as DNA is missing, the TRBD1 call by TCRdb cannot be tested. CDR1 and CDR2 (germline): MDHEN, SYDVKM. The CDR3 spans 14 residues. The CDR3 sequence: CASRPSGQGYEQYF.

V and J are TRBV9 and TRBJ2-6; as DNA is missing, the TRBD1 call by TCRdb cannot be tested. Germline V gene data show CDR1 as SGDLS and CDR2 as YYNGEE. The CDR3 runs 15 residues. CDR3 sequence reads: CASSARGGGANVLTF.

The chain combines TRBV12-3 or TRBV12-4 with TRBJ1-2; TCRdb outputs TRBD1, but without DNA this stays unchecked. The CDR3 is 15 amino acids. This CDR3 reads CASSSLPLRGYGYTF.

The rearrangement joins TRBV20-1 to TRBJ2-7; TCRdb outputs TRBD2, but without DNA this stays unchecked. This CDR3 spans 17 amino acids. Germline V gene data show CDR1 as DFQATT and CDR2 as SNEGSKA (reference sequence). CDR3 in amino acids: CSARDLQTSGRAYEQYF.

The rearrangement uses TRBV2 and TRBJ2-2; checking the TCRdb D call of TRBD2 is not possible without DNA. The CDR3 has 14 amino acids. Per the germline V gene, CDR1 is SNHLY and CDR2 is FYNNEI. The CDR3 region is CASSDGLSNGELFF.

The chain has TRBV12-3 or TRBV12-4 and TRBJ2-7; TCRdb calls TRBD2, which cannot be checked without DNA. This CDR3 spans 16 amino acids. CDR3 region: CASSMTGLAGPYEQYF.

The chain combines TRBV29-1 with TRBJ2-5; absent DNA, TCRdb's TRBD1 call cannot be checked. Germline CDR1 reads SQVTM; CDR2 reads ANQGSEA. The CDR3 spans 13 residues. This CDR3 reads CSVEASLQETQYF.

The gene calls are TRBV19 and TRBJ2-7; TCRdb's D call of TRBD1 is untestable without DNA. The length of the CDR3 is 12 residues. The germline V gene has CDR1 LNHDA and CDR2 SQIVND (reference sequence). The CDR3 is CASSMARGEQYF.

The V and J genes are TRBV4-3 and TRBJ1-5; TCRdb selects TRBD1, and the lack of DNA leaves this call unchecked. This CDR3 has 17 amino acids. Germline-derived CDR1 and CDR2 are LGHNA and YSLEER. This chain's CDR3 is CASSQDAAPDSNQPQHF.

The rearrangement joins TRBV7-8 to TRBJ2-7; the D call of TRBD2 rests on TCRdb alone, since no DNA is present to check it. The CDR3 totals 14 residues. From germline, CDR1 is SGHVS and CDR2 FQNEAQ. The CDR3: CASSLVAGTYEQYF.

The chain carries TRBV5-1 and TRBJ1-1; TCRdb's D call, TRBD1, is unchecked because there is no DNA. The germline gives CDR1 SGHRS, CDR2 YFSETQ. The CDR3 covers 16 residues. The CDR3 region is CASSPLGVEIDTEAFF.

V and J are TRBV3-1 and TRBJ2-4; TCRdb selects TRBD2, and the lack of DNA leaves this call unchecked. Germline-derived CDR1 and CDR2 are LGHDT and YNNKEL (reference sequence). The CDR3 loop spans 14 amino acids. The CDR3 loop is CASSPWTSGGPPDF.

CDR3 protein: CSVGASTATSTDTQYF. The J gene is TRBJ2-3, the V gene TRBV29-1; the TCRdb D gene call, TRBD2, has no DNA to confirm it. Germline V gene lookup returns CDR1 SQVTM and CDR2 ANQGSEA. This CDR3 region has 16 residues.

The chain recombines TRBV7-9 with TRBJ2-1; TCRdb's assignment of TRBD2 cannot be checked, as there is no DNA. Looked up from germline, CDR1 is SEHNR and CDR2 is FQNEAQ (reference sequence). This CDR3 is built from 19 residues. CDR3 amino acids: CASSSLLLTSGYSYNEQFF.

The rearrangement joins TRBV28 to TRBJ2-3; the TRBD2 assignment by TCRdb is unverifiable without DNA. Germline CDR1 MDHEN, CDR2 SYDVKM. This CDR3 region has 16 residues. This CDR3 reads CASSLVVSGLTDTQYF.

CDR3 residues: CASSLRSGNTDTQYF. The gene calls are TRBV28 and TRBJ2-3; TCRdb designates TRBD2, a call that cannot be tested without DNA. The CDR3 loop spans 15 amino acids. From germline, CDR1 is MDHEN and CDR2 SYDVKM.

The chain recombines TRBV28 with TRBJ2-3; there is no DNA to check the TCRdb D call of TRBD1. The CDR3 spans 16 residues. Germline CDR1 and CDR2: MDHEN and SYDVKM. The CDR3 loop reads CASSALPGGTLDTQYF.

CDR3 protein: CATSTGFRTEAFF. V gene TRBV15 combines with J gene TRBJ1-1. This CDR3 region has 13 residues. Per germline, CDR1 LNHNV and CDR2 YYDKDF (reference sequence).

This rearrangement joins TRBV10-3 to TRBJ2-7; TCRdb's D call, TRBD1, is unchecked because there is no DNA. The CDR3 consists of 16 residues. Per germline, CDR1 ENHRY and CDR2 SYGVKD. The CDR3 reads CAISDPTGGYVGEQYF.

The chain recombines TRBV21-1 with TRBJ2-3; as DNA is missing, the TRBD1 call by TCRdb cannot be tested. TRBV21-1 is a listed pseudogene. This CDR3 is built from 14 residues. CDR3 residues: CASIDDRIGDTQYF.

This chain joins TRBV28 and TRBJ1-6. The CDR3 extends over 15 amino acids. Germline values: CDR1 MDHEN, CDR2 SYDVKM. This CDR3 reads CASSPRLGRNSPLHF.